The rows below give T cell receptor beta chains drawn from one sample of a study of cytomegalovirus exposure and HLA in healthy donors. This table comes from immunoSEQ multiplex PCR, and its TCRdb copy is limited to in-frame clones, with some not included. The sample has about 130,000 clones, approximately 91% seen once. The sample comprised PBMCs. Receptors originate from a man aged 30-40 years in good health and CMV-seronegative. Both conserved end residues are part of each CDR3. The D gene is left open where the match is weak. Expanded clones get a size class; other rows say once, few or many, or leave the size out.

J gene,D gene,clone size,V gene,CDR3 DNA,CDR3 protein
TRBJ2-7,TRBD2,NA,TRBV7-7,TGTGCCAGCAGCTTCGGGTCGTCGCCGCTAGCGGTCTTCTCCTACGAGCAGTACTTC,CASSFGSSPLAVFSYEQYF
TRBJ2-7,NA,few,TRBV10-1,TGCGCCAGCGTGGGCCCTGGGAGATCAGGTACCTACGAGCAGTACTTC,CASVGPGRSGTYEQYF
TRBJ2-3,TRBD2,NA,TRBV19,TGTGCCAGTAGTATAGGGACTAGCGGGAGCTCAGATACGCAGTATTTT,CASSIGTSGSSDTQYF
TRBJ2-1,NA,NA,TRBV2,TGTGCCAGCAGTGAAAATATCCGTAGCTCCTACAATGAGCAGTTCTTC,CASSENIRSSYNEQFF
TRBJ2-3,NA,NA,TRBV5-4,TGTGCCAGCAGCTTAACAGCCCTAGATACGCAGTATTTT,CASSLTALDTQYF
TRBJ1-2,NA,NA,TRBV30,TGTGCCTGGAGTAGCGGGATGACCTATGGCTACACCTTC,CAWSSGMTYGYTF
TRBJ1-1,NA,few,TRBV2,TGTGCCAGCACCGGAGGCGTTGAAGCTTTCTTT,CASTGGVEAFF
TRBJ2-2,TRBD2,NA,TRBV9,TGTGCCAGCAGCGTCGTAAGCGGGAGGGCCGACACCGGGGAGCTGTTTTTT,CASSVVSGRADTGELFF
TRBJ1-6,NA,NA,TRBV19,TGTGCCAGTAGTCCCATGAAGCCTTCACCCCTCCACTTT,CASSPMKPSPLHF
TRBJ2-7,NA,NA,TRBV5-5,TGTGCCAGCAGCTTTACGGGATCCTACGAGCAGTACTTC,CASSFTGSYEQYF
TRBJ2-5,NA,NA,TRBV9,TGTGCCAGCAGCGTAGCACTAGCAGAAGAGACCCAGTACTTC,CASSVALAEETQYF
TRBJ2-4,TRBD1,NA,TRBV27,TGTGCCAGCAGTACGCGGACAGGGTTGGCCAAAAACATTCAGTACTTC,CASSTRTGLAKNIQYF
TRBJ2-7,TRBD1,NA,TRBV5-1,TGCGCCAGCAGCTTGCGGGACAGGGGGTACTACGAGCAGTACTTC,CASSLRDRGYYEQYF
TRBJ1-1,NA,NA,TRBV7-9,TGTGCCAGCAGCTCGGCGACAGTCAACACTGAAGCTTTCTTT,CASSSATVNTEAFF
TRBJ2-7,NA,NA,TRBV27,TGTGCCAGCAGTTTAGGGGGGGCTTTGACCTACGAGCAGTACTTC,CASSLGGALTYEQYF
TRBJ2-2,NA,NA,TRBV5-8,TGTGCCAGCAGCCCAAGACAGAACACCGGGGAGCTGTTTTTT,CASSPRQNTGELFF
TRBJ1-5,NA,NA,TRBV2,TGTGCCAGCAGTGAGCAGGTGAATATTCAGCCCCAGCATTTT,CASSEQVNIQPQHF
TRBJ2-7,TRBD2,NA,TRBV5-6,TGTGCCAGCAGCGGGAGGGCCATCGAGTACGAGCAGTACTTC,CASSGRAIEYEQYF
TRBJ1-2,TRBD1,NA,TRBV6-1,TGTGCCAGCAGAACAGGGGGCGCAGGTTCCTATGGCTACACCTTC,CASRTGGAGSYGYTF
TRBJ1-2,TRBD1,NA,TRBV2,TGTGCCAGCAGTGAAGCCCTGGGACAGTCGAACTATGGCTACACCTTC,CASSEALGQSNYGYTF
TRBJ2-2,NA,NA,TRBV10-2,TGCGCCAGCATCCGGGGCACCGGGGAGCTGTTTTTT,CASIRGTGELFF
TRBJ2-1,TRBD2,once,TRBV29-1,TGCAGCGTCACAGGGACTAGCGGGAACTACAATGAGCAGTTCTTC,CSVTGTSGNYNEQFF